The subject of this entry is one TCR beta chain. What it binds is unknown. The sample is drawn from a study of a mutant IDH1 vaccine in newly diagnosed glioma. Study results and caveats: The authors found pseudoprogression apparently unrelated to changes in top peripheral T cell clonotypes.

Clones were sequenced by immunoSEQ multiplex PCR, and TCRdb holds only the in-frame ones, with some missing. The sample lists about 56,000 clones; about nine tenths were seen once. Time point described: week 35, safety follow-up. Every vaccine dose comprised 300 ug of mutant IDH1 20-mer peptide plus topical imiquimod. The TCR sequence derives from a middle-aged man with glioma. The sample in question was PBMCs, obtained from a glioma patient whose treatment included an IDH1 peptide vaccine.

This CDR3 is CASSPRGQGIMNTEAFF. In DNA form, the CDR3 reads TGTGCCAGCTCACCACGGGGCCAGGGGATTATGAACACTGAAGCTTTCTTT. This chain connects TRBV18 to TRBJ1-1; D might be TRBD1 (6 bases). The CDR3 runs 17 residues. Germline-derived CDR1 and CDR2 are KGHSH and LQKENI. Trimming took off 1 base at V and 0 bases at J, with 15 bases between the two ends. The whole variable domain, remainder taken from reference TRBV18 and TRBJ1-1, is NAGVMQNPRHLVRRRGQEARLRCSPMKGHSHVYWYRQLPEEGLKFMVYLQKENIIDESGMPKERFSAEFPKEGPSILRIQQVVRGDSAAYFCASSPRGQGIMNTEAFFGQGTRLTVV.